Following are 31 T cell receptor beta chains from one sample sequenced in a study of shared clonotypes between healthy human individuals. TCRdb's copy holds only in-frame clones and misses some; the assay was immunoSEQ multiplex PCR. The data hold about 680,000 clones, with roughly 73% observed a single time. The sample was memory CD4+ T cells sorted from blood. Described subset: CD45RA-negative fraction. The receptors were gathered from a woman in her 30s in good health.

The genes are TRBV27 and TRBJ2-2, with D possibly being TRBD2 (6 bases). This CDR3 comprises 16 residues. Germline V CDR1 and CDR2: MNHEY, SMNVEV (reference sequence). Trimming stripped 6 bases from V and 1 base from J, with 15 bases between. The CDR3 reads CASRPAPGVNTGELFF. The CDR3, as DNA: TGTGCCAGCAGACCAGCCCCGGGAGTGAACACCGGGGAGCTGTTTTTT.

This sequence joins TRBV29-1 and TRBJ2-1, with D maybe TRBD1 (7 bases). With 4 bases removed from V and 6 bases from J, the gap between germline ends came to 16 bases. Germline values: CDR1 SQVTM, CDR2 ANQGSEA. The length of the CDR3 is 14 residues. CDR3 sequence: CSVARGTDSNEQFF. CDR3 in DNA: TGCAGCGTTGCACGCGGGACAGACTCCAATGAGCAGTTCTTC.

This clone has more than one count but fewer than ten. The chain uses TRBV6-1 and TRBJ1-2, with D possibly TRBD1 on 6 matching bases. V lost 7 bases and J lost 3, with 18 bases in between. Germline V gene lookup returns CDR1 MNHNS and CDR2 SASEGT. This CDR3 has 15 amino acids. CDR3 bases: TGTGCCAGCACCCTAAAGACAGGCGCGTACTATGGCTACACCTTC. It translates to CASTLKTGAYYGYTF.

The V call is TRBV5-6, the J call TRBJ2-2; 10 bases fit TRBD2. Germline V lookup: CDR1 SGHDT, CDR2 YYEEEE. The J segment lost 6 bases and the V segment lost 5 bases, leaving 10 bases of the junction unmatched. This CDR3 has 16 residues. Here the CDR3 reads CASSPTGTSVAGELFF. The CDR3 DNA follows: TGTGCCAGCAGTCCTACCGGGACTAGCGTAGCCGGGGAGCTGTTTTTT. Drawing the rest from reference TRBV5-6 and TRBJ2-2, the complete variable domain is DAGVTQSPTHLIKTRGQQVTLRCSPKSGHDTVSWYQQALGQGPQFIFQYYEEEERQRGNFPDRFSGHQFPNYSSELNVNALLLGDSALYLCASSPTGTSVAGELFFGEGSRLTVL.

This clone was seen more than once but under ten times. This rearrangement joins TRBV7-9 to TRBJ1-2, with a weak D call TRBD1 (5 bases). V was trimmed by 5 bases and J by 9 bases, leaving 22 bases between them. Germline V CDR1 and CDR2: SEHNR, FQNEAQ (reference sequence). The length of the CDR3 is 15 residues. The CDR3 sequence is CASSKTVGGQLRYTF. DNA of the CDR3: TGTGCCAGCAGCAAAACAGTTGGGGGTCAACTTCGCTACACCTTC.

This clone was seen only a few times. The V and J genes are TRBV4-1 and TRBJ1-5; D gene ambiguous. CDR3 size: 18 residues. Per germline, CDR1 MGHRA and CDR2 YSYEKL. V lost 4 bases and J 6 bases, leaving 25 bases between the germline ends. This chain's CDR3 is CASSPRRMLAPPGQPQHF. CDR3 sequence (DNA): TGCGCCAGCAGCCCGCGGCGAATGCTCGCCCCCCCCGGTCAGCCCCAGCATTTT.

J is TRBJ2-1 and V is TRBV2; D possibly corresponds to TRBD2 (7 bases). Per germline, CDR1 SNHLY and CDR2 FYNNEI. V lost 3 bases and J lost 9, with 18 bases in between. The CDR3 extends over 15 amino acids. CDR3 loop: CASSEGGQFISEQFF. CDR3 coding DNA: TGTGCCAGCAGTGAGGGGGGGCAATTTATAAGTGAGCAGTTCTTC.

The V call is TRBV14, the J call TRBJ2-1, with 12 bases that match TRBD2. Germline V gene sequence: CDR1 SGHDN, CDR2 FVKESK. CDR3 length: 16 residues. V lost 4 bases to trimming and J lost 4 bases; unmatched junction nucleotides: 5. The CDR3 region has the DNA TGTGCCAGCAGCCCTCGACTAGCGGGAGCGTACAATGAGCAGTTCTTC. Translated: CASSPRLAGAYNEQFF.

The J gene is TRBJ2-1, the V gene TRBV30, with 12 bases identical to TRBD2. V lost 0 bases and J lost 8; bases outside the gene matches: 8. CDR1 and CDR2 from the germline V gene are GTSNPN and SVGIG (reference sequence). This CDR3 contains 16 residues. In DNA form, the CDR3 reads TGTGCCTGGAGTGTGGCTAGCGGGAGGGTCGGCCATGAGCAGTTCTTC. It is translated as CAWSVASGRVGHEQFF.

The chain combines TRBV7-8 with TRBJ1-5; a weak D match, TRBD1 (6 bases). Germline values: CDR1 SGHVS, CDR2 FQNEAQ. The CDR3 covers 14 residues. Between the trimmed V and J ends, which lost 7 bases and 7 bases, there was a span of 17 bases. CDR3 sequence: CASTPITGRQPQHF. CDR3 sequence (DNA): TGTGCCAGCACCCCCATTACAGGGCGGCAGCCCCAGCATTTT.

In regard to this clone: In the same sample, other DNA sequences code for this CDR3. The chain joins TRBV5-1 to TRBJ2-1; D gene uncertain. V was trimmed by 0 bases and J by 4 bases, leaving 11 bases between them. Germline V lookup: CDR1 SGHRS, CDR2 YFSETQ. There are 15 residues in the CDR3. CDR3 sequence (DNA): TGCGCCAGCAGCTTGGACTCGGCTTCGTACAATGAGCAGTTCTTC. This codes for CASSLDSASYNEQFF.

This clone was recorded once. This chain connects TRBV6-5 to TRBJ1-3; maybe TRBD1 (6 bases). Between the trimmed V and J ends, which lost 5 bases and 0 bases, there was a span of 11 bases. The CDR3 runs 15 residues. Germline CDR1 MNHEY, CDR2 SVGAGI. The CDR3 region is CASSTTGLSGNTIYF. CDR3 in DNA: TGTGCCAGCAGTACGACAGGCCTCTCTGGAAACACCATATATTTT.

This clone turned up a few times. V usage is TRBV28 and J usage is TRBJ1-2; D gene ambiguous. The CDR3 is 13 residues long. Germline assignment: CDR1 MDHEN and CDR2 SYDVKM. V gave up 8 bases and J gave up 0 bases, with 10 bases separating them. CDR3 DNA sequence: TGTGCCAGCCGGGGAGGTTCTAACTATGGCTACACCTTC. Protein: CASRGGSNYGYTF.

This sequence joins TRBV27 and TRBJ1-2; D call uncertain. The germline V gene encodes CDR1 MNHEY and CDR2 SMNVEV (reference sequence). This CDR3 has 14 amino acids. The ends were cut back, 5 bases at V and 7 bases at J, with 17 bases in the middle. The CDR3, as DNA: TGTGCCAGCAGTCTTACCCTCGATTGGGGTGGCTACACCTTC. This encodes CASSLTLDWGGYTF.

The chain employs TRBV30 and TRBJ1-5, with D maybe TRBD1 (5 bases). This CDR3 contains 15 residues. V was shortened by 2 bases and J by 0 bases, with 11 bases between the two germline ends. Germline-derived CDR1 and CDR2 are GTSNPN and SVGIG (reference sequence). The CDR3 spells CAWSPQGTSNQPQHF. The CDR3 DNA sequence: TGTGCCTGGAGTCCTCAGGGAACTAGCAATCAGCCCCAGCATTTT.

The chain carries TRBV19 and TRBJ2-6, with D perhaps being TRBD1 or TRBD2 (6 bases each). This CDR3 is 14 amino acids long. The germline CDR1 and CDR2 sequences are LNHDA and SQIVND (reference sequence). V lost 5 bases and J 2 bases, leaving 7 bases between the germline ends. In DNA form, the CDR3 reads TGTGCCAGTAGTGGGGGGCCTGGGGCCAACGTCCTGACTTTC. Translated: CASSGGPGANVLTF.

The chain couples TRBV7-9 to TRBJ1-1; no clear D. Per the germline V gene, CDR1 is SEHNR and CDR2 is FQNEAQ (reference sequence). The CDR3 runs 15 residues. Trimming stripped 4 bases from V and 5 bases from J, with 17 bases between. In nucleotides, the CDR3 is TGTGCCAGCAGCTCCGAAAACACCCAAGTAACTGAAGCTTTCTTT. Protein sequence: CASSSENTQVTEAFF.

The chain combines TRBV5-4 with TRBJ2-3, with a possible D match to TRBD1 (5 bases). Germline V gene data show CDR1 as SGHNT and CDR2 as YYREEE (reference sequence). CDR3 length: 13 amino acids. V lost 9 bases, J lost 2 bases, and 13 bases lay in between. The CDR3 protein is CAMGRTATDTQYF. CDR3 DNA: TGTGCCATGGGGCGAACCGCCACAGATACGCAGTATTTT.

This clone was detected only a few times. The chain has TRBV4-2 and TRBJ1-5, with 9 positions matching TRBD1. The CDR3 spans 15 residues. With 2 bases clipped from V and 8 bases from J, the junction kept 7 bases outside the gene matches. The germline V gene encodes CDR1 LGHNA and CDR2 YNFKEQ. DNA for the CDR3: TGTGCCAGCAGCCAATCGGACAGGGGCGGGGAGCCCCAGCATTTT. It codes for CASSQSDRGGEPQHF.

Concerning this clone: It is likely a read error: a sequence one base away is far more abundant. The rearrangement links TRBV11-2 to TRBJ1-4; tentative D call: TRBD1 (5 bases). The CDR3 contains 16 residues. The V end was cut by 0 bases, the J end by 7 bases, with 15 bases between. CDR1 is SGHAT, CDR2 FQNNGV, per germline. The CDR3 reads CASSLESTGSAEKLFF. CDR3 nucleotides: TGTGCCAGCAGCTTAGAATCAACAGGTTCGGCTGAAAAACTGTTTTTT.

The CDR3 loop is CASSDLANTGELFF. The CDR3 DNA is TGTGCCAGCAGTGACCTAGCGAACACCGGGGAGCTGTTTTTT. The V gene is TRBV6-4, the J gene TRBJ2-2; the D is unclear. CDR1 and CDR2 from the germline V gene are MRHNA and SNTAGT. CDR3 length: 14 amino acids. V dropped 2 bases and J dropped 0 bases, with 4 bases sitting between them.

This chain uses TRBV6-1 with TRBJ2-7; 7 nucleotides match TRBD1. The ends lost 8 bases at V and 3 bases at J; junction bases unmatched: 13. CDR1 MNHNS and CDR2 SASEGT come from the germline V gene. This CDR3 has 15 amino acids. The CDR3 DNA reads as TGTGCCAGCGCCCGGGACAGCCTCCAAGGCTACGAGCAGTACTTC. It is translated as CASARDSLQGYEQYF.

The V gene is TRBV6-6, the J gene TRBJ2-5; a weak D match, TRBD1 (6 bases). The CDR3 has 14 amino acids. Trimming stripped 3 bases from V and 7 bases from J, with 15 bases between. Germline CDR1 MNHNY, CDR2 SVGAGI (reference sequence). CDR3 nucleotides: TGTGCCAGCAGTTATCGACAGGACCCAGCGACCCAGTACTTC. Protein product: CASSYRQDPATQYF.

This clone was counted between two and nine times. V gene TRBV29-1 combines with J gene TRBJ2-1; 11 positions agree with TRBD2. Germline CDR1 and CDR2: SQVTM and ANQGSEA. The CDR3 spans 13 residues. For the CDR3, the DNA is TGCAACGTGGCTAGCGGGAGGTACAATGAGCAGTTCTTC. This gives the protein CNVASGRYNEQFF.

The chain's CDR3 is CASSLWNGPSLGGELFF. CDR3 bases: TGTGCCAGCAGTTTATGGAACGGGCCTAGCCTAGGCGGGGAGCTGTTTTTT. This chain uses TRBV27 with TRBJ2-2; maybe TRBD2 (5 bases). CDR1 and CDR2 (germline): MNHEY, SMNVEV (reference sequence). With 1 base removed from V and 7 bases from J, the gap between germline ends came to 19 bases. CDR3 length equals 17 residues.

This clone was counted only a few times. The chain couples TRBV5-1 to TRBJ2-1; D possibly corresponds to TRBD2 (6 bases). V dropped 4 bases and J dropped 1 base, with 15 bases sitting between them. Germline CDR1 and CDR2: SGHRS and YFSETQ. The CDR3 extends over 16 amino acids. The CDR3 nucleotides are TGCGCCAGCAGCAGTGAACTAGCCGCTTCCTACAATGAGCAGTTCTTC. This gives the protein CASSSELAASYNEQFF.

The rearrangement links TRBV20-1 to TRBJ2-5, with TRBD2 as a possible D gene (6 bases). The V end lost 5 bases, the J end lost 11 bases, and 12 bases lay between the germline ends. Germline V CDR1 and CDR2: DFQATT, SNEGSKA (reference sequence). The CDR3 contains 10 residues. The CDR3 DNA reads as TGCAGTGCTGAGACCCGGGAGCAGTACTTC. Translating it yields CSAETREQYF.

The J gene is TRBJ1-1, the V gene TRBV11-2; no reliable D call. CDR1 is SGHAT, CDR2 FQNNGV, per germline. This CDR3 has 11 residues. V was cut by 1 base and J by 9 bases, with 6 bases left in between. CDR3 region: CASSLVGKAFF. Here the CDR3 DNA reads TGTGCCAGCAGCTTAGTAGGGAAAGCTTTCTTT.

This clone was counted only a few times. The chain employs TRBV28 and TRBJ2-1, with D perhaps matching TRBD2 (6 bases). Trimming stripped 10 bases from V and 0 bases from J, with 16 bases between. CDR1 MDHEN and CDR2 SYDVKM come from the germline V gene. This CDR3 has 15 amino acids. In DNA form, the CDR3 reads TGTGCCACCCATTCTGTAGCGGCCTCCTACAATGAGCAGTTCTTC. Its protein product is CATHSVAASYNEQFF.

This chain joins TRBV6-1 and TRBJ2-4, with D hard to call. V lost 8 bases and J 5 bases, leaving 10 bases between the germline ends. This CDR3 spans 12 amino acids. Per the germline V gene, CDR1 is MNHNS and CDR2 is SASEGT. The chain's CDR3 is CASYGSENIQYF. CDR3 DNA: TGTGCCAGCTACGGTAGTGAAAACATTCAGTACTTC.

This clone occurred a few times. This chain joins TRBV28 and TRBJ1-1; D call uncertain. Looked up from germline, CDR1 is MDHEN and CDR2 is SYDVKM. There are 14 residues in the CDR3. V lost 6 bases and J 4 bases, leaving 15 bases between the germline ends. CDR3 amino acids: CASRMTALITEAFF. The CDR3 bases are TGTGCCAGCAGAATGACGGCTCTAATCACTGAAGCTTTCTTT.